Listed below are T cell receptor beta chains from one sample, sequenced in a study of T cell responses to AZD1222 COVID-19 vaccine. Generated by immunoSEQ multiplex PCR, the TCRdb table keeps only in-frame clones and is missing some. Of roughly 150,000 clones listed, more than 75% were seen once; the top ten hold around 5%. The material was peripheral blood, obtained on day 0 of AZD1222 vaccination. All receptors derive from an adult in good health. Each CDR3 is given with its conserved first and last residue. D genes are given only for firm matches. Part of the rows lack a size; the others show once, few, many or a class for expanded clones.

>TRBV5-1|-|TRBD1|TRBJ2-7
CASSRGGGPSYEQYF
TGCGCCAGCAGCCGAGGGGGCGGTCCCTCCTACGAGCAGTACTTC
>TRBV5-6|-|TRBD1|TRBJ1-2
CASSSGTGNYGYTF
TGTGCCAGCAGCTCGGGGACAGGAAACTATGGCTACACCTTC
>TRBV28|-|-|TRBJ1-1
CASKISKYYTEAFF
TGTGCCAGCAAAATTTCGAAATACTACACTGAAGCTTTCTTT
>TRBV7-2|-|-|TRBJ2-7
CASSRSSQQYF
TGTGCCAGCAGCCGGTCCAGCCAACAGTACTTC
>TRBV7-3|-|TRBD2|TRBJ2-2
CASSLWASGVNTGELFF
TGTGCCAGCAGCTTATGGGCTAGCGGCGTAAACACCGGGGAGCTGTTTTTT
>TRBV7-2|-|-|TRBJ2-7
CASSLDGRSYEQYF
TGTGCCAGCAGCTTAGACGGGCGCTCCTACGAGCAGTACTTC
>TRBV11-2|once|TRBD1|TRBJ1-2
CASSPGQGRNYGYTF
TGTGCCAGCAGCCCGGGACAGGGGAGGAACTATGGCTACACCTTC
>TRBV28|-|TRBD2|TRBJ2-7
CASSSPGGGPYEQYF
TGTGCCAGCAGTTCCCCCGGGGGGGGTCCCTACGAGCAGTACTTC
>TRBV24-1|-|TRBD1|TRBJ2-3
CATSDDSTGARGTDTQYF
TGTGCCACCAGTGACGACTCAACAGGGGCGCGGGGCACAGATACGCAGTATTTT
>TRBV4-1|-|-|TRBJ1-2
CASSPRWTPGELNYGYTF
TGCGCCAGCAGCCCCCGCTGGACCCCAGGGGAACTTAACTATGGCTACACCTTC
>TRBV19|-|-|TRBJ1-1
CASSTAWRENTEAFF
TGTGCCAGTAGTACCGCTTGGCGGGAGAACACTGAAGCTTTCTTT
>TRBV7-9|-|TRBD1|TRBJ2-7
CASSESDRVGAYEQYF
TGTGCCAGCAGCGAATCGGACAGGGTGGGAGCCTACGAGCAGTACTTC
>TRBV7-2|-|-|TRBJ2-4
CASSLMGAPGDIQYF
TGTGCCAGCAGCTTAATGGGGGCACCGGGGGACATTCAGTACTTC
>TRBV28|-|-|TRBJ1-1
CASSLRAMNTEAFF
TGTGCCAGCAGTCTGCGGGCAATGAACACTGAAGCTTTCTTT
>TRBV5-1|-|TRBD1|TRBJ2-7
CASSLTGAHIYEQYF
TGCGCCAGCAGCTTGACAGGGGCCCATATCTACGAGCAGTACTTC
>TRBV5-1|-|-|TRBJ2-1
CASSLVGGGPSNEQFF
TGCGCCAGCAGCTTGGTAGGCGGGGGCCCCTCCAATGAGCAGTTCTTC
>TRBV7-2|-|TRBD2|TRBJ2-7
CASSRRWGGSQTYEQYF
TGTGCCAGCAGCCGGAGGTGGGGCGGGAGCCAGACCTACGAGCAGTACTTC
>TRBV29-1|-|TRBD1|TRBJ1-3
CSVEGFFEEGASGNTIYF
TGCAGCGTTGAAGGGTTTTTCGAGGAGGGGGCCTCTGGAAACACCATATATTTT
>TRBV18|-|TRBD1|TRBJ1-3
CASSPSPTGPSTSGNTIYF
TGTGCCAGCTCACCATCCCCGACAGGGCCTTCGACCTCTGGAAACACCATATATTTT
>TRBV28|few|TRBD1|TRBJ1-3
CASSLPSSTGSMGNTIYF
TGTGCCAGCAGTTTACCCTCATCGACAGGGTCCATGGGAAACACCATATATTTT
>TRBV7-6|-|TRBD2|TRBJ2-1
CASSPLTSGSFNEQFF
TGTGCCAGCAGCCCGTTGACTAGCGGGAGCTTTAATGAGCAGTTCTTC
>TRBV28|-|-|TRBJ2-7
CASSSLGGSSYEQYF
TGTGCCAGCAGTTCCCTTGGCGGAAGCTCCTACGAGCAGTACTTC
>TRBV6-5|-|TRBD2|TRBJ2-7
CASSYSIGGRMDEQYF
TGTGCCAGCAGTTACTCGATCGGCGGGAGAATGGACGAGCAGTACTTC
>TRBV19|-|-|TRBJ2-6
CASSVAGPWSGANVLTF
TGTGCCAGTAGCGTGGCGGGACCGTGGTCTGGGGCCAACGTCCTGACTTTC
>TRBV7-2|-|TRBD2|TRBJ2-3
CASSRDKTSGRTDTQYF
TGTGCCAGCAGCCGTGATAAAACTAGCGGACGCACAGATACGCAGTATTTT
>TRBV7-2|-|TRBD2|TRBJ2-7
CASSPGGGSSYEQYF
TGTGCCAGCAGCCCCGGAGGCGGGAGTTCCTACGAGCAGTACTTC
>TRBV28|-|TRBD1|TRBJ2-1
CASSSRLRGRRDEQFF
TGTGCCAGCAGTTCTCGACTCAGGGGGCGCAGGGATGAGCAGTTCTTC
>TRBV9|-|-|TRBJ2-5
CASSVAGTAGQTQYF
TGTGCCAGCAGCGTAGCCGGGACCGCCGGGCAGACCCAGTACTTC
>TRBV14|-|TRBD2|TRBJ2-7
CASTETSGIPREQYF
TGTGCCAGCACCGAGACTAGCGGGATTCCGAGGGAGCAGTACTTC
>TRBV19|-|TRBD1|TRBJ1-5
CASSWTGNQPQHF
TGTGCCAGTAGTTGGACAGGGAATCAGCCCCAGCATTTT
>TRBV6-2/TRBV6-3|-|-|TRBJ1-5
CASSGQYNSNQPQHF
TGTGCCAGCAGTGGACAGTACAATAGCAATCAGCCCCAGCATTTT
>TRBV7-2|few|-|TRBJ1-2
CASSPTGAAGYGYTF
TGTGCCAGCAGCCCTACGGGAGCGGCGGGCTATGGCTACACCTTC
>TRBV28|-|TRBD1|TRBJ1-2
CASSQRDDREEYGYTF
TGTGCCAGCAGCCAGAGAGATGACAGGGAGGAATATGGCTACACCTTC
>TRBV6-5|-|TRBD1|TRBJ1-2
CASSYLNRGLGYGYTF
TGTGCCAGCAGTTACTTGAACAGGGGATTGGGCTATGGCTACACCTTC
>TRBV5-4|-|TRBD2|TRBJ2-7
CASSPGLAGAYEQYF
TGTGCCAGCAGCCCAGGACTAGCGGGGGCGTACGAGCAGTACTTC
>TRBV5-1|-|-|TRBJ2-3
CASSSGQLADTQYF
TGCGCCAGCAGCTCCGGACAGCTCGCAGATACGCAGTATTTT
>TRBV19|-|TRBD1|TRBJ1-5
CASSAGGRHQPQHF
TGTGCCAGTAGTGCAGGGGGCAGGCATCAGCCCCAGCATTTT
>TRBV12-3/TRBV12-4|-|-|TRBJ2-3
CASSLWATDTQYF
TGTGCCAGCAGTTTATGGGCCACAGATACGCAGTATTTT
>TRBV27|-|-|TRBJ1-1
CASTRWGRSTEAFF
TGTGCCAGCACTCGGTGGGGCCGTTCCACTGAAGCTTTCTTT
>TRBV27|-|-|TRBJ1-2
CASSPGPESSNYGYTF
TGTGCCAGCAGTCCCGGACCCGAAAGTTCTAACTATGGCTACACCTTC
>TRBV7-9|-|-|TRBJ1-2
CASSLGLWGSNYGYTF
TGTGCCAGCAGCTTAGGACTATGGGGGAGTAACTATGGCTACACCTTC
>TRBV5-1|-|TRBD2|TRBJ2-1
CASSLEPGLAGYEQFF
TGCGCCAGCAGCTTGGAACCGGGACTAGCGGGATATGAGCAGTTCTTC
>TRBV4-3|-|-|TRBJ2-1
CASSPSGDEQFF
TGCGCCAGCAGCCCATCCGGGGATGAGCAGTTCTTC
>TRBV28|-|-|TRBJ2-1
CASSLVEGNEQFF
TGTGCCAGCAGTTTGGTAGAGGGCAATGAGCAGTTCTTC
>TRBV10-1|-|TRBD2|TRBJ2-1
CASSELRTSAYNEQFF
TGCGCCAGCAGTGAGCTTAGGACTAGCGCTTACAATGAGCAGTTCTTC
>TRBV19|-|-|TRBJ1-4
CASSAGGAGEKLFF
TGTGCCAGTAGTGCCGGCGGGGCCGGGGAAAAACTGTTTTTT
>TRBV28|-|-|TRBJ1-5
CATARAFNQPQHF
TGTGCCACGGCGCGGGCCTTCAATCAGCCCCAGCATTTT